The table lists the clone carrying this T cell receptor beta chain with a few counts. iRepertoire HTBI primers and Arm-PCR of CDR3 regions built TCR beta libraries. TCRdb passed the multiplex PCR reads through MiXCR, listing each CDR3 protein once. The sample has 620,000 or so distinct CDR3 sequences; 15% to 20% are singletons. This CDR3 has 17 amino acids. CDR1 SGHVS and CDR2 FQNEAQ come from the germline V gene. V lost 4 bases, J lost 2 bases, and 11 bases stayed unmatched. This sample is drawn from a study of regulatory T cells in long-lasting Graves disease. As for time point: newly diagnosed GD, antithyroid drugs for less than 3 months. Isolated PBMC RNA provided the starting material for the TCR library. Diagnoses of Graves' disease were made by American Thyroid Association guidelines. A volume of roughly 9.9 milliliters of peripheral blood was collected in EDTA tubes. A further study also used this sample, focusing on T cells in Graves' hyperthyroidism and ophthalmopathy. Per that paper: Stable hyperthyroidism and ophthalmopathy were separated using 13 V-J signatures.

The chain recombines TRBV7-8 with TRBJ2-3, with 8 bases lining up with TRBD2. Sequencing was performed on peripheral blood mononuclear cells (PBMCs), taken at new diagnosis, from a patient treated with antithyroid drugs. This sequence originates from a woman younger than 45 with Graves disease. The CDR3 coding sequence is TGTGCCAGCAGCTCTCTAGCCGGGACTAGGGACACAGATACGCAGTATTTT. It translates to CASSSLAGTRDTDTQYF. Full variable domain (rest looked up from reference TRBV7-8 and TRBJ2-3): GAGVSQSPRYKVAKRGQDVALRCDPISGHVSLFWYQQALGQGPEFLTYFQNEAQLDKSGLPSDRFFAERPEGSVSTLKIQRTQQEDSAVYLCASSSLAGTRDTDTQYFGPGTRLTVL.